The 13 T cell receptor beta chains below all came from one sample that was sequenced in a study of blood T cell repertoires in COVID-19. Using immunoSEQ multiplex PCR, the repertoire was profiled, and TCRdb retains in-frame clones only, with some absent. Of more than 85,000 clones listed, roughly 80% are singletons. Input material: peripheral blood. The source is a human donor in a cohort sampled during active or convalescent COVID-19.

V usage is TRBV9 and J usage is TRBJ2-4; 7 bases line up with TRBD1. V was pared by 1 base and J by 7 bases, with 8 bases of the junction left unmatched. The germline CDR1 and CDR2 sequences are SGDLS and YYNGEE. CDR3 length: 15 amino acids. For the CDR3, the DNA is TGTGCCAGCAGCGTAAAACAGGGGCTCGGGAACATTCAGTACTTC. It yields the protein CASSVKQGLGNIQYF. The complete variable domain, with remaining parts taken from reference TRBV9 and TRBJ2-4, reads DSGVTQTPKHLITATGQRVTLRCSPRSGDLSVYWYQQSLDQGLQFLIQYYNGEERAKGNILERFSAQQFPDLHSELNLSSLELGDSALYFCASSVKQGLGNIQYFGAGTRLSVL.

For the CDR3, the DNA is TGTGCCAGCAGCCCTACTAGCGGGAGGTCCTACAATGAGCAGTTCTTC. Protein sequence: CASSPTSGRSYNEQFF. The chain joins TRBV25-1 to TRBJ2-1; 12 bases align to TRBD2. This CDR3 comprises 16 residues. CDR1 is MGHDK, CDR2 SYGVNS, per germline. The V segment lost 6 bases and the J segment 1 base; nucleotides outside the gene matches: 4.

The chain couples TRBV6-4 to TRBJ2-7, with D possibly matching TRBD1 (6 bases). CDR3 length: 13 amino acids. Trimming stripped 4 bases from V and 3 bases from J, with 10 bases between. Per the germline V gene, CDR1 is MRHNA and CDR2 is SNTAGT. CDR3 in amino acids: CASSVAGVYEQYF. The CDR3 DNA follows: TGTGCCAGCAGTGTTGCAGGGGTCTACGAGCAGTACTTC.

This clone was picked up a small number of times. The chain recombines TRBV5-6 with TRBJ1-6; D perhaps matches TRBD1 (5 bases). CDR1 SGHDT and CDR2 YYEEEE come from the germline V gene. CDR3 size: 15 residues. V lost 4 bases to trimming and J lost 10 bases, with 18 bases between them. CDR3 residues: CASSSPAGGESPLHF. In DNA form, the CDR3 reads TGTGCCAGCAGCAGCCCCGCGGGGGGGGAATCACCCCTCCACTTT.

The rearrangement links TRBV4-3 to TRBJ1-1; 7 bases agree with TRBD1. The V gene's germline CDR1 is LGHNA and CDR2 YSLEER. This CDR3 region has 13 residues. After removal of 3 bases from V and 3 bases from J, the junction contained 1 base not matched to a gene. CDR3 loop: CASSHDRDTEAFF. CDR3 DNA: TGCGCCAGCAGCCACGACAGGGACACTGAAGCTTTCTTT.

This chain joins TRBV5-4 and TRBJ2-5, with 7 bases fitting TRBD2. The CDR3 covers 15 residues. In germline, CDR1 is SGHNT, CDR2 YYREEE (reference sequence). The ends lost 0 bases at V and 2 bases at J; junction bases unmatched: 4. The CDR3 DNA reads as TGTGCCAGCAGCTTGGGGCCGGGGGGACAAGAGACCCAGTACTTC. This translates into CASSLGPGGQETQYF.

CDR3 residues: CASSLGGAGANVLTF. For the CDR3, the DNA is TGTGCCAGCAGCTTAGGGGGGGCTGGGGCCAACGTCCTGACTTTC. The chain employs TRBV7-2 and TRBJ2-6; D is possibly TRBD2 (6 bases). The germline V and J ends were trimmed by 1 base and 2 bases, with 6 bases remaining between them. This CDR3 spans 15 amino acids. Germline V gene data show CDR1 as SGHTA and CDR2 as FQGNSA. The variable domain in full, with the rest retrieved from reference TRBV7-2 and TRBJ2-6, is GAGVSQSPSNKVTEKGKDVELRCDPISGHTALYWYRQSLGQGLEFLIYFQGNSAPDKSGLPSDRFSAERTGGSVSTLTIQRTQQEDSAVYLCASSLGGAGANVLTFGAGSRLTVL.

The V and J genes are TRBV14 and TRBJ2-3, with unresolved D. Trimming removed 3 bases from V and 4 bases from J, with 14 bases in between. CDR3 size: 15 residues. Germline CDR1 SGHDN, CDR2 FVKESK. Here the CDR3 DNA reads TGTGCCAGCAGCCAGCTATGGAGAATCGCAGATACGCAGTATTTT. It codes for CASSQLWRIADTQYF. Full variable domain (missing parts from reference TRBV14 and TRBJ2-3): EAGVTQFPSHSVIEKGQTVTLRCDPISGHDNLYWYRRVMGKEIKFLLHFVKESKQDESGMPNNRFLAERTGGTYSTLKVQPAELEDSGVYFCASSQLWRIADTQYFGPGTRLTVL.

This clone was recorded only once. The J gene is TRBJ1-2, the V gene TRBV29-1; D is ambiguous. This CDR3 contains 11 residues. Germline lookup yields CDR1 SQVTM and CDR2 ANQGSEA. V was shortened by 7 bases and J by 7 bases, with 13 bases between the two germline ends. Written as DNA, the CDR3 is TGCAGCGCCCCGGGCGGGGTTGGCTACACCTTC. Amino acids: CSAPGGVGYTF.

The chain combines TRBV7-2 with TRBJ2-1; the match to TRBD2 covers 11 bases. V trimming: 5 bases; J trimming: 5 bases; junction bases outside the gene matches: 8. Germline values: CDR1 SGHTA, CDR2 FQGNSA. The length of the CDR3 is 16 residues. In DNA, the CDR3 is TGTGCCAGCAGCATCGGCCTAGCGGGGGGTGACAATGAGCAGTTCTTC. It translates to CASSIGLAGGDNEQFF.

The CDR3 loop is CASSFRRGLQETQYF. The CDR3 coding sequence is TGTGCCAGCAGCTTCAGGAGGGGACTCCAAGAGACCCAGTACTTC. This chain connects TRBV5-6 to TRBJ2-5; tentative D call: TRBD2 (6 bases). The CDR3 extends over 15 amino acids. Deletions cut 2 bases from V and 1 base from J, with 12 bases between. CDR1 and CDR2 (germline): SGHDT, YYEEEE.

V is TRBV7-2 and J is TRBJ1-5; possible D gene TRBD1, 6 bases. Germline CDR1 is SGHTA and CDR2 is FQGNSA. Trimming removed 1 base from V and 0 bases from J, with 7 bases in between. The CDR3 extends over 15 amino acids. The CDR3 bases are TGTGCCAGCAGCTTAGGGGACATTAGCAATCAGCCCCAGCATTTT. Its protein product is CASSLGDISNQPQHF.

The chain couples TRBV20-1 to TRBJ2-5; 8 bases agree with TRBD2. Per germline, CDR1 DFQATT and CDR2 SNEGSKA (reference sequence). With 8 bases clipped from V and 5 bases from J, the junction kept 4 bases outside the gene matches. This CDR3 spans 11 amino acids. CDR3 in DNA: TGCAGTAGGACTAGCATCGAGACCCAGTACTTC. It specifies CSRTSIETQYF.